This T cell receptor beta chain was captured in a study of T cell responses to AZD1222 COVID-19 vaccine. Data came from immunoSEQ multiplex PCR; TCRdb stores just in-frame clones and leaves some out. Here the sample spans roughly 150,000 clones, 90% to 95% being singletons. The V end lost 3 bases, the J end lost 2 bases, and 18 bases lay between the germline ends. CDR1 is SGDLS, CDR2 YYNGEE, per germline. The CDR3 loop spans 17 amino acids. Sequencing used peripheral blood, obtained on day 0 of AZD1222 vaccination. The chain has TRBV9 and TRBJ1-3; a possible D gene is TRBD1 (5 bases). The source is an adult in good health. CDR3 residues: CASSDGGGGSAGNTIYF. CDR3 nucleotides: TGTGCCAGCAGCGACGGAGGTGGGGGGAGTGCTGGAAACACCATATATTTT.